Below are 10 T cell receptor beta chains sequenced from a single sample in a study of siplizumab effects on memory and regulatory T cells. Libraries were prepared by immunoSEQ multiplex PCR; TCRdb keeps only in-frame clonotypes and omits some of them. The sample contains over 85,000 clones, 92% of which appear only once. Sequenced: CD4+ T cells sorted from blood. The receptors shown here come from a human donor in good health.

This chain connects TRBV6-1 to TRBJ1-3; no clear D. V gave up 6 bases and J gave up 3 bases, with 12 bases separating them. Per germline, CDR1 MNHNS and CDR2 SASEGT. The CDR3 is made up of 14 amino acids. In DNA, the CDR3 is TGTGCCAGCAGCCAAAGCCAATATGGAAACACCATATATTTT. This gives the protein CASSQSQYGNTIYF.

Here the CDR3 DNA reads TGTGCCAGCAGCTTAGCGACACAGGCTGGAAACACCATATATTTT. It yields the protein CASSLATQAGNTIYF. This chain joins TRBV7-9 and TRBJ1-3; possible D gene TRBD1, 5 bases. V was cut by 0 bases and J by 2 bases, with 8 bases left in between. Germline CDR1 and CDR2: SEHNR and FQNEAQ (reference sequence). The CDR3 length is 15 residues.

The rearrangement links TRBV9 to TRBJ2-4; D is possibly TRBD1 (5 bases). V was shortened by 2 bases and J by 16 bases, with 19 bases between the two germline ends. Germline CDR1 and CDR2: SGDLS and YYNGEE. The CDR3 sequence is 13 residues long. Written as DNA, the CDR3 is TGTGCCAGCAGCGTCTCGGACACGCAAAAGATATACTTC. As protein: CASSVSDTQKIYF.

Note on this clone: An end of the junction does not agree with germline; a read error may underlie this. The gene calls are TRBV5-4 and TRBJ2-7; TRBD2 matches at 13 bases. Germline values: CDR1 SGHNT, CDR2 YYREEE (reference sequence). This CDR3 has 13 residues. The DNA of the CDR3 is TGTGCCAGCAGCTTGGAAGGGACTAGCGGGAAGAACTTC. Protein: CASSLEGTSGKNF.

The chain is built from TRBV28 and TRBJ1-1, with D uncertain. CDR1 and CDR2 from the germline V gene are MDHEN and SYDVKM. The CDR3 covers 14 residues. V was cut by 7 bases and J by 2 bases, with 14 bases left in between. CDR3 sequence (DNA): TGTGCCAGCATCTTTGGTCGGTTCAACACTGAAGCTTTCTTT. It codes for CASIFGRFNTEAFF. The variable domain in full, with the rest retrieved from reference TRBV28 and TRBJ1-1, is DVKVTQSSRYLVKRTGEKVFLECVQDMDHENMFWYRQDPGLGLRLIYFSYDVKMKEKGDIPEGYSVSREKKERFSLILESASTNQTSMYLCASIFGRFNTEAFFGQGTRLTVV.

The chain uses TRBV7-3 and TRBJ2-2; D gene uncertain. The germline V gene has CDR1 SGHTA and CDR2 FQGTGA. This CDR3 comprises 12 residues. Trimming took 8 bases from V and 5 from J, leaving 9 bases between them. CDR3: CASRRATGELFF. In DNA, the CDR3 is TGTGCCAGCCGTCGGGCTACCGGGGAGCTGTTTTTT.

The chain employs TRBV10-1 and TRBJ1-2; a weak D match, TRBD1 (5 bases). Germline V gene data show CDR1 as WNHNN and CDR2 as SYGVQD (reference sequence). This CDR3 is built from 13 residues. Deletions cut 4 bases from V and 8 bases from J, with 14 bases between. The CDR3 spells CASSVARDVGYTF. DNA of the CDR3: TGCGCCAGCAGTGTCGCTCGGGACGTCGGCTACACCTTC.

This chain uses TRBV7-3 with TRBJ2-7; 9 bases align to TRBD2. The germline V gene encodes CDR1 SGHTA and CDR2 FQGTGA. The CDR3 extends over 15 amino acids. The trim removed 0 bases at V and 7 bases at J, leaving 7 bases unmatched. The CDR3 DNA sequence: TGTGCCAGCAGCTTAACTAGCGGGAGTAGTTTGGAGCAGTACTTC. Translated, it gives CASSLTSGSSLEQYF.

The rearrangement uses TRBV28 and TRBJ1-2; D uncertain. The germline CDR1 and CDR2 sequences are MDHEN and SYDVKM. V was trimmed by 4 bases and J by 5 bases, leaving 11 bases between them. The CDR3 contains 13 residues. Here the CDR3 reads CASSYVNRYGYTF. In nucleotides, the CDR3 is TGTGCCAGCAGTTATGTTAATAGGTATGGCTACACCTTC.

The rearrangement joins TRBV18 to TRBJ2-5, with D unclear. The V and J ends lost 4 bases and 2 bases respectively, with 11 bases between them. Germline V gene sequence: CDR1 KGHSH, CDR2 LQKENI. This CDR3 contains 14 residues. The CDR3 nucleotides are TGTGCCAGCTCACTTTCGCACAAACAAGAGACCCAGTACTTC. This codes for CASSLSHKQETQYF.